This TCR beta chain was recorded in a study of breast tumors, draining lymph nodes, adjacent tissues (dated by TCRdb to between 2015 and 2016). In terms of the full investigation: Breast cancer patients provided tumor, adjacent nontumor tissue and axillary lymph nodes, and the study compared the TCR beta repertoires across these three sources. The study aimed to assess the relationships and possible T-cell exchange between tumor, surrounding tissue and draining lymph node repertoires in human breast cancer.

Sequencing instrument: Illumina HiSeq 2000. TCR beta chain libraries were generated by multiplex PCR amplification. The amplified TCR beta chain products were analyzed by high-throughput sequencing. TCRdb took the public reads, trimmed them with fastp at Q25, ran MiXCR for clone calling and kept in-frame beta chains. Each entry merges the rows of one CDR3 protein and shows their most common DNA and genes. The sample table contains roughly 220,000 distinct CDR3 sequences; only one count was recorded for around 35% of them. Approximately 3.7% of the sample lies in the top ten. Ten or more counts support this clonotype. Its antigen is still unknown. The record has no base qualities; no much larger clone is one base away. CDR1 and CDR2 are drawn from the germline V gene: WSHSY, SAAADI. Reading from cysteine to phenylalanine, the CDR3 counts 12 amino acids. Just CDR3 DNA is preserved here, 36 bases in frame from base 1. At the junction V is shortened by 5 bases and J by 7 bases; bases outside the gene matches: 5.

Lymph node samples were obtained from the axillary draining lymph nodes of breast cancer patients. Study-wide conclusions, independent of this receptor: The data were considered consistent with most tumor T cells being derived from the lymph node and subsequently expanding within tumor tissue. Tumor T-cell repertoires showed less diversity than lymph node repertoires and more diversity than nontumor tissue repertoires, and tumor T-cell repertoires showed preferential V and J gene usage. The conclusion that tumor T cells originate in lymph nodes was framed as consistent with a hypothesis rather than directly demonstrated. In luminal-like breast cancer, tumor and nontumor tissue repertoires resembled each other significantly more than in basal-like breast cancer.

The chain is assembled from TRBV10-2 and TRBJ2-7; 7 central nucleotides agree with TRBD1. This clonotype was sampled from a female donor with breast cancer. Some clones in this sample may be carry-over from other donors' samples. Specimen: axillary lymph node tissue. The sequence in DNA is TGCGCCAGCAGTAGACAGGGTGGAGAGCAGTACTTC. This translates into CASSRQGGEQYF.